This T cell receptor beta chain was sequenced for a study of regulatory T cells in long-lasting Graves disease. This clonotype was observed a handful of times. This CDR3 comprises 15 residues. Trimming left V 7 bases short and J 5 bases short, with 15 bases between. The V gene's germline CDR1 is LGHDT and CDR2 YNNKEL (reference sequence). Specified time point: newly diagnosed GD, antithyroid drugs for less than 3 months. PBMC RNA served as the TCR library source. The authors built TCR beta libraries using iRepertoire HTBI primers and Arm-PCR of CDR3 regions. TCRdb reprocessed the multiplex PCR reads with MiXCR, giving one entry per CDR3 protein. The repertoire holds roughly 560,000 distinct CDR3 sequences, 15% to 20% seen once, with 20% to 30% in the top ten. These data were also reused for a study on T cells in Graves' hyperthyroidism and ophthalmopathy.

This specimen consisted of peripheral blood mononuclear cells (PBMCs), obtained at new diagnosis, from a patient treated with antithyroid drugs. The TCR comes from a woman aged 35-65 years with Graves disease. The chain links TRBV3-1 to TRBJ1-6; D possibly corresponds to TRBD1 (5 bases). This CDR3 is CASTSRGLDNSPLHF. DNA of the CDR3: TGTGCCAGCACCTCTAGGGGATTAGATAATTCACCCCTCCACTTT. Together with reference TRBV3-1 and TRBJ1-6, the CDR3 gives the full variable domain: DTAVSQTPKYLVTQMGNDKSIKCEQNLGHDTMYWYKQDSKKFLKIMFSYNNKELIINETVPNRFSPKSPDKAHLNLHINSLELGDSAVYFCASTSRGLDNSPLHFGNGTRLTVT.